The clone carrying this T cell receptor beta chain was detected ten times or more. This entry is derived from a study of T cells in Graves' hyperthyroidism and ophthalmopathy. Germline CDR1 reads LNHDA; CDR2 reads SQIVND (reference sequence). The V segment lost 3 bases and the J segment 6 bases; nucleotides outside the gene matches: 2. The CDR3 covers 14 residues. TCR beta CDR3 regions were amplified from RNA. HTBI primers were employed in a first-round RT-PCR of the TCR CDR3. TCRdb called the multiplex PCR reads again in MiXCR, with one record for every CDR3 protein. The sample shows a few hundred thousand distinct CDR3 sequences, under 60% of them seen only once.

Specimen: peripheral blood or thyroid tissue (not recorded which). The V and J genes are TRBV19 and TRBJ1-6; 7 bases are shared with TRBD1. The sequence derives from an adult woman with Graves' disease, either hyperthyroidism or ophthalmopathy (not recorded which). This chain's CDR3 is CASSIDRANSPLHF. In DNA, the CDR3 is TGTGCCAGTAGTATCGACAGGGCTAATTCACCCCTCCACTTT. Full variable domain (rest looked up from reference TRBV19 and TRBJ1-6): DGGITQSPKYLFRKEGQNVTLSCEQNLNHDAMYWYRQDPGQGLRLIYYSQIVNDFQKGDIAEGYSVSREKKESFPLTVTSAQKNPTAFYLCASSIDRANSPLHFGNGTRLTVT.